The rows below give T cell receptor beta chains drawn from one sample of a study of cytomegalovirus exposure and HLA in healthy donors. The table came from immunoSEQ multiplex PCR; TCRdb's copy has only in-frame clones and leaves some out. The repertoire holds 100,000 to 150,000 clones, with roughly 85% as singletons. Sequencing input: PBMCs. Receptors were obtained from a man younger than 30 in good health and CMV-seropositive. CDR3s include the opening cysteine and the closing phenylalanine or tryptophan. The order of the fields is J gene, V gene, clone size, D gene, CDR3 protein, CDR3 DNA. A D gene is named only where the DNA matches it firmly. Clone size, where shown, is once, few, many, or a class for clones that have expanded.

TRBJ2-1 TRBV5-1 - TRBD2 CASASGGVNEQFF TGCGCCAGCGCTAGCGGGGGGGTAAATGAGCAGTTCTTC
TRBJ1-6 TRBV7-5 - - CARSGFGVDNSPLHF TGTGCCAGAAGCGGATTTGGAGTCGATAATTCACCCCTCCACTTT
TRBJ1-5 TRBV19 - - CAAGSQGKGNQPQHF TGTGCCGCCGGATCCCAGGGGAAGGGGAATCAGCCCCAGCATTTT
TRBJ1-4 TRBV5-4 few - CASSSESAGTNEKLFF TGTGCCAGCAGCTCTGAGTCCGCGGGGACTAATGAAAAACTGTTTTTT
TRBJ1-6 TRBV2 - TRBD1 CASREVTGSGSSYNSPLHF TGTGCCAGCAGGGAAGTGACAGGGAGTGGGAGCTCCTATAATTCACCCCTCCACTTT
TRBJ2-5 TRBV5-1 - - CASSLGGGGETQYF TGCGCCAGCAGCTTGGGCGGGGGCGGAGAGACCCAGTACTTC
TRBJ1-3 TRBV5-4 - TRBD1 CASSLGVTGGNTIYF TGTGCCAGCAGCTTGGGGGTGACAGGGGGAAACACCATATATTTT
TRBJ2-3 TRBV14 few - CASSRNRNTDTQYF TGTGCCAGCAGCCGGAACAGGAACACAGATACGCAGTATTTT
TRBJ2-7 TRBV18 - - CASSPDGQTYEQYF TGTGCCAGCTCACCAGACGGACAGACCTACGAGCAGTACTTC
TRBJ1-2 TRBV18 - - CASSPQERGMYGYTF TGTGCCAGCTCACCACAGGAGAGGGGGATGTATGGCTACACCTTC
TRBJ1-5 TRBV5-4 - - CASSLEGSGAQHF TGTGCCAGCAGCTTGGAGGGGTCAGGGGCCCAGCATTTT
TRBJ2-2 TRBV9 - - CASSVGRAANTGELFF TGTGCCAGCAGCGTAGGGAGGGCGGCCAACACCGGGGAGCTGTTTTTT
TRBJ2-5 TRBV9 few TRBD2 CASSTGRGETQYF TGTGCCAGCAGCACGGGGCGGGGGGAGACCCAGTACTTC
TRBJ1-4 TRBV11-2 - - CASSLSVPPATNEKLFF TGTGCCAGCAGCTTATCCGTACCACCGGCAACTAATGAAAAACTGTTTTTT
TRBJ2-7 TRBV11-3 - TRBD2 CASSQTTGTSGSSSHEQYF TGTGCCAGCAGTCAAACTACCGGGACTAGCGGCTCCTCCAGCCACGAGCAGTACTTC
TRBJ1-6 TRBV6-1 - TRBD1 CASSSGQGYFSPLHF TGTGCCAGCAGTAGCGGACAGGGTTATTTTTCACCCCTCCACTTT
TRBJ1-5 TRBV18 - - CASSPMETAAPQHF TGTGCCAGCTCACCAATGGAGACGGCGGCTCCCCAGCATTTT
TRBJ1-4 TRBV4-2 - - CASSQPREGEKLFF TGTGCCAGCAGCCAACCCAGGGAGGGCGAAAAACTGTTTTTT
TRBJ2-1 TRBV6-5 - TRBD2 CASSLSGGVYNEQFF TGTGCCAGCAGCTTAAGCGGGGGGGTGTACAATGAGCAGTTCTTC
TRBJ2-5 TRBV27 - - CASSLSRGTGGETQYF TGTGCCAGCAGTTTATCGCGGGGGACAGGAGGGGAGACCCAGTACTTC
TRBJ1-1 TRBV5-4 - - CASSLAGKEAFF TGTGCCAGCAGCTTGGCGGGGAAAGAAGCTTTCTTT
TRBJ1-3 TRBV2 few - CASSGEGSGNTIYF TGTGCCAGCAGTGGGGAGGGCTCAGGAAACACCATATATTTT
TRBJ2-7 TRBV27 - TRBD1 CASSLGDRGSEQYF TGTGCCAGCAGTTTAGGTGACAGGGGATCGGAACAGTACTTC
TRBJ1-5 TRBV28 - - CASSFRGYQPQHF TGTGCCAGCAGTTTCAGAGGGTATCAGCCCCAGCATTTT
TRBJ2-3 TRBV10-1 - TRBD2 CASSDIAGSRWDTQYF TGCGCCAGCAGTGATATAGCGGGGAGCCGGTGGGATACGCAGTATTTT
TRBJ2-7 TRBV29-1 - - CSGQSSYEQYF TGCAGCGGACAGAGCTCCTACGAGCAGTACTTC
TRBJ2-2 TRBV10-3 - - CAISESLPGGRNTGELFF TGTGCCATCAGTGAGTCTCTGCCGGGGGGCCGTAACACCGGGGAGCTGTTTTTT
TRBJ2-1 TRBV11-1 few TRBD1 CASSYIRDRGGDEQFF TGTGCCAGCAGCTATATCCGGGACAGGGGAGGCGATGAGCAGTTCTTC
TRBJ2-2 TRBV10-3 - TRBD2 CAISEPGLAGGNTGELFF TGTGCCATCAGTGAGCCAGGTCTAGCGGGGGGAAACACCGGGGAGCTGTTTTTT
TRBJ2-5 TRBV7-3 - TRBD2 CASSLLAGGGETQYF TGTGCCAGCAGCTTACTAGCGGGGGGGGGAGAGACCCAGTACTTC
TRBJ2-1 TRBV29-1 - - CSVLSGGNYNEQFF TGCAGCGTTTTGAGTGGGGGGAACTACAATGAGCAGTTCTTC
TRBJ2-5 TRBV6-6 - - CASSYTRDTKETQYF TGTGCCAGCAGTTACACCCGGGACACAAAAGAGACCCAGTACTTC
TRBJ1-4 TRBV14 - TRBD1 CASSQDPDRGSLNEKLFF TGTGCCAGCAGCCAAGATCCCGACAGGGGAAGTCTTAATGAAAAACTGTTTTTT